This TCR beta chain was retrieved from a study of glioma-infiltrating T cells after dendritic cell vaccination. Indicated time point: after dendritic cell vaccination, including at tumor progression/relapse. Up to roughly 2 ug genomic DNA was used for TCRB CDR3 amplification. The PCR used 60 V beta and 13 J beta primers. Repertoires were generated with immunoSEQ multiplex PCR, while TCRdb's copy carries only in-frame clones and drops some. The sample records approximately 99,000 clones, 75% to 90% being singletons. Study observations and caveats: Only a small number of patients had complete blood and tumor samples. Longer survival after dendritic cell vaccination followed higher pretreatment TIL content.

This CDR3 comprises 13 residues. The germline CDR1 and CDR2 sequences are SGHVS and FNYEAQ. V gave up 5 bases and J gave up 2 bases, with 9 bases separating them. On this clone: Its antigen is unidentified.

This sequence was found in a human donor with glioblastoma. Sequenced material: blood, taken after dendritic cell vaccination. The chain uses TRBV7-6 and TRBJ2-5; TRBD2 might be the D (6 bases). Written as DNA, the CDR3 is TGTGCCAGCAGCCAAGGGAGGCAAGAGACCCAGTACTTC. Protein product: CASSQGRQETQYF.